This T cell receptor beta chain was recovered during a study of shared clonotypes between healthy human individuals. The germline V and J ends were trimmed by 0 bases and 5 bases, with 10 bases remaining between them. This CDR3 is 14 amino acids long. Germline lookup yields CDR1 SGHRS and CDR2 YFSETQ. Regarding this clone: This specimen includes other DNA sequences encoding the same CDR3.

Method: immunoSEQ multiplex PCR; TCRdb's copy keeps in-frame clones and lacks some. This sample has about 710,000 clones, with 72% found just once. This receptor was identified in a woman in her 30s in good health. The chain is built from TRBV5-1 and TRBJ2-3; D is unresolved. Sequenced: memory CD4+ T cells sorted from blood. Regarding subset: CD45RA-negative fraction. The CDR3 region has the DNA TGCGCCAGCAGCTTGGGGACGGTCGGAGATACGCAGTATTTT. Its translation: CASSLGTVGDTQYF.